This T cell receptor beta chain originates from a study of technical replicates of blood from several donors. Sequencing was performed with immunoSEQ multiplex PCR; in TCRdb, only in-frame clones are kept and a portion is missing. The sample holds 65,000 to 95,000 clones, 75% to 95% seen once. The CDR3 is made up of 13 amino acids. The V gene end was trimmed by 6 bases and the J gene end by 7 bases; junction bases not matched to a gene: 7. Germline V gene lookup returns CDR1 MNHEY and CDR2 SMNVEV (reference sequence). The clonotype comes from a human donor in good health. Sequenced input: T cells isolated from PBMCs. V gene TRBV27 combines with J gene TRBJ1-2, with 8 bases matching TRBD1. The CDR3 bases are TGTGCCAGCAGCCCCGGGACAGGAGGTGGCTACACCTTC. It translates to CASSPGTGGGYTF.